This is a list of T cell receptor beta chains from one sample in a study of radiation and T cells in renal cell carcinoma. The assay was immunoSEQ multiplex PCR, and TCRdb's table has in-frame clones only and misses some. The sample has about 74,000 clones; about 89% are singletons. The starting material was blood, obtained from a patient whose treatment included radiotherapy and nephrectomy. The receptors were sampled from a woman between 65 and 79 years old with renal cell carcinoma. The CDR3 runs from the conserved cysteine through the conserved F or W. A D gene is named only where the DNA matches it firmly. The size entry is marked missing in some rows and otherwise reads once, few, many or a size class.

v_gene	d_gene	abundance	j_gene	CDR3nt	CDR3aa
TRBV5-6	-	-	TRBJ1-2	TGTGCCAGCAGCTGGTCGGGACAAGGGATGGGCTACACCTTC	CASSWSGQGMGYTF
TRBV5-1	-	-	TRBJ1-1	TGCGCCAGCAGAAAGTCAGGGGCCGATGAAGCTTTCTTT	CASRKSGADEAFF
TRBV19	-	-	TRBJ1-1	TGTGCCAGTAGTATAGATCGGGGAACTGAAGCTTTCTTT	CASSIDRGTEAFF
TRBV28	-	-	TRBJ1-1	TGTGCCAGCATAGGGGGGGCGAACACTGAAGCTTTCTTT	CASIGGANTEAFF
TRBV9	-	once	TRBJ1-1	TGTGCCAGCGGCAGGGGCTTCTCGAACACTGAAGCTTTCTTT	CASGRGFSNTEAFF
TRBV7-2	-	-	TRBJ2-7	TGTGCCAGCAGCGCCCGAGGGGTAGGGGATTACGAGCAGTACTTC	CASSARGVGDYEQYF
TRBV19	TRBD2	-	TRBJ2-6	TGTGCCAGTAGTCTCAGAGCGGGGGGCTTCTCTGGGGCCAACGTCCTGACTTTC	CASSLRAGGFSGANVLTF
TRBV19	TRBD1	-	TRBJ1-2	TGTGCCAGTAGGACGGACAGGGTAATGTATGGCTACACCTTC	CASRTDRVMYGYTF
TRBV6-6	TRBD1	-	TRBJ2-7	TGTGCCAGCAATCTACAGGGGGCCTCCTACGAGCAGTACTTC	CASNLQGASYEQYF
TRBV19	TRBD1	-	TRBJ2-1	TGTGCCAGTGCCGGGACAGGGACCCGATACAATGAGCAGTTCTTC	CASAGTGTRYNEQFF
TRBV7-2	TRBD2	-	TRBJ2-1	TGTGCCAGCAGCTTAACGGGCGGGGGGGCTAAGGTCGGTGAGCAGTTCTTC	CASSLTGGGAKVGEQFF
TRBV4-3	TRBD2	-	TRBJ2-1	TGCGCCAGCGGGTCGGGACTAGCGGGGGGCAATGAGCAGTTCTTC	CASGSGLAGGNEQFF
TRBV15	-	-	TRBJ2-1	TGTGCCACCAGCAGAGATTTTTCAGGGGCCTTGGAGCAGTTCTTC	CATSRDFSGALEQFF
TRBV19	-	-	TRBJ1-1	TGTGCCAGTAGTGATACGGTGAACACTGAAGCTTTCTTT	CASSDTVNTEAFF
TRBV14	-	-	TRBJ2-3	TGTGCCAGCAGCCAAGGAGACAGGAGCACAGATACGCAGTATTTT	CASSQGDRSTDTQYF
TRBV4-3	-	once	TRBJ1-2	TGCGCCAGCAGCCCTGCAGACACTAACTATGGCTACACCTTC	CASSPADTNYGYTF
TRBV19	TRBD1	-	TRBJ1-6	TGTGCCAGTAGTACTACAGGGGTTTCACCCCTCCACTTT	CASSTTGVSPLHF
TRBV30	TRBD1	-	TRBJ1-3	TGTGCCTGGAGTGGAGGACAGGACTCTGGAAACACCATATATTTT	CAWSGGQDSGNTIYF
TRBV9	TRBD1	-	TRBJ2-2	TGTGCCAGCAGCGTGGGGGGACAGGGTACCGGGGAGCTGTTTTTT	CASSVGGQGTGELFF
TRBV4-3	-	-	TRBJ1-1	TGCGCCAGCAGCCAAGATGCAGTCAACACTGAAGCTTTCTTT	CASSQDAVNTEAFF
TRBV28	-	-	TRBJ1-1	TGTGCCAGCACTTACAGAACACCCCAAGAAGCTTTCTTT	CASTYRTPQEAFF
TRBV6-5	TRBD1	-	TRBJ2-7	TGTGCCAGCAGTTATAGGGGACAGGGGGCCTACGAGCAGTACTTC	CASSYRGQGAYEQYF
TRBV5-1	TRBD1	once	TRBJ1-5	TGTGCCAGCAGGATGGGGACAGCTCCTAATCAGCCCCAGCATTTT	CASRMGTAPNQPQHF
TRBV19	-	-	TRBJ2-7	TGTGCCAGTAGTATCGACGGCAGGGAAAGCGAGCAGTACTTC	CASSIDGRESEQYF
TRBV14	-	-	TRBJ2-5	TGTGCCAGCAGCCAAGATAAAAGGGGGTCCGTGGGCGGTGTGGAGCAGTACTTC	CASSQDKRGSVGGVEQYF
TRBV7-9	TRBD1	-	TRBJ2-1	TGTGCCAGCAGCTTCGGCAGGGGGTTCAATGAGCAGTTCTTC	CASSFGRGFNEQFF
TRBV2	-	-	TRBJ1-2	TGTGCCAGCAGTGAAGGGACGGACTATGGCTACACCTTC	CASSEGTDYGYTF
TRBV30	-	-	TRBJ2-3	TGTGCCTGGGCCCTCCATCCTCGCACAGATACGCAGTATTTT	CAWALHPRTDTQYF
TRBV7-2	TRBD1	-	TRBJ1-6	TGTGCCAGCAGCTCAATGGGACAGGGGAATTCACCCCTCCACTTT	CASSSMGQGNSPLHF
TRBV7-6	-	-	TRBJ2-7	TGTGCCAGCAGCCTAGGGAGATCCTACGAGCAGTACTTC	CASSLGRSYEQYF
TRBV6-5	-	-	TRBJ1-1	TGTGCCAGCAGTTACTCGCGGGGGAAGGGGGCTGAAGCTTTCTTT	CASSYSRGKGAEAFF
TRBV5-1	TRBD2	-	TRBJ2-1	TGCGCCAGCAGCTTGGGGCTAGCGGGGGCGGCGCCCTACAATGAGCAGTTCTTC	CASSLGLAGAAPYNEQFF
TRBV7-2	-	-	TRBJ2-1	TGTGCCAGCAGCCGAGGGGCAGCCTCCTACAATGAGCAGTTCTTC	CASSRGAASYNEQFF
TRBV7-9	-	-	TRBJ1-3	TGTGCCAGCGGCGAATACTCTGGAAACACCATATATTTT	CASGEYSGNTIYF
TRBV6-6	TRBD1	-	TRBJ1-5	TGTGCCAGCAGTCCCCTGGGACAGACAAATCAGCCCCAGCATTTT	CASSPLGQTNQPQHF
TRBV11-2	-	few	TRBJ2-1	TGTGCCAGCAGCTACCCCTGGCAGGGGAATGAGCAGTTCTTC	CASSYPWQGNEQFF
TRBV14	-	-	TRBJ2-7	TGTGCCAGCAGCCAAGTACCCTTCGGGGCCTCCTACGAGCAGTACTTC	CASSQVPFGASYEQYF
TRBV6-5	-	-	TRBJ2-7	TGTGCCAGCAGTTCCGAGCAGTACTTC	CASSSEQYF
TRBV9	-	-	TRBJ1-3	TGTGCCAGCAGCGTACAAGGTGGAAACACCATATATTTT	CASSVQGGNTIYF
TRBV19	-	-	TRBJ2-3	TGTGCCAGTAGAGGGGGGGGCTCGACCTTTAGCACAGATACGCAGTATTTT	CASRGGGSTFSTDTQYF
TRBV5-1	TRBD2	-	TRBJ2-3	TGCGCCAGCAGCCCGGGACTAGCGGGGGGTACAGCAGCGACAGATACGCAGTATTTT	CASSPGLAGGTAATDTQYF
TRBV11-2	-	-	TRBJ1-5	TGTGCCAGCAGCTGGTGGCGGCAATTGCTGCCCCAGCATTTT	CASSWWRQLLPQHF
TRBV7-9	-	-	TRBJ2-3	TGTGCCAGCAGCTTATCAGGTCCCACAGATACGCAGTATTTT	CASSLSGPTDTQYF
TRBV28	-	few	TRBJ1-1	TGTGCCAGCACACCCAGGGCGCGGAACACTGAAGCTTTCTTT	CASTPRARNTEAFF
TRBV28	-	-	TRBJ1-1	TGTGCCAGCAGTTTAAGAGCCCGAAACACTGAAGCTTTCTTT	CASSLRARNTEAFF
TRBV28	-	-	TRBJ2-3	TGTGCCAGCAGTCAACCAGGGACAGATACGCAGTATTTT	CASSQPGTDTQYF
TRBV11-3	TRBD1	-	TRBJ1-1	TGTGCCAGCAGCTTAGAGGGCTGGGGTTGGGACAGGGGCGTGAACACTGAAGCTTTCTTT	CASSLEGWGWDRGVNTEAFF
TRBV19	-	-	TRBJ1-3	TGTGCCAGTAGTATGCTAGGCTCTGGAAACACCATATATTTT	CASSMLGSGNTIYF
TRBV11-2	-	-	TRBJ1-3	TGTGCCAGCAGCTTGGAGGTTCACTCTGGAAACACCATATATTTT	CASSLEVHSGNTIYF
TRBV6-6	-	-	TRBJ2-7	TGTGCCAGCACCAGGACCGGAGACTACGAGCAGTACTTC	CASTRTGDYEQYF
TRBV5-1	-	few	TRBJ1-6	TGCGCCAGCAGCCTACGGGACTATAATTCACCCCTCCACTTT	CASSLRDYNSPLHF
TRBV9	TRBD2	once	TRBJ2-5	TGTGCCAGCAGCGTCAGCGGGGAAGAGACCCAGTACTTC	CASSVSGEETQYF
TRBV11-2	-	-	TRBJ1-6	TGTGCCAGCAGCTTAAGCGGGAGCCTAATTTCACCCCTCCACTTT	CASSLSGSLISPLHF
TRBV9	TRBD2	-	TRBJ2-7	TGTGCCAGCAGCGTACTGAGCGGGGGGGCCTACGAGCAGTACTTC	CASSVLSGGAYEQYF
TRBV18	-	-	TRBJ2-5	TGTGCCAGCTCATCGGGGCAAGAGACCCAGTACTTC	CASSSGQETQYF
TRBV1	-	-	TRBJ2-4	TGCGGCCTAAGGAGCGGATGGGTCTGGGGGCCGGTTTTAGCCAAAAACATTCAGTACTTC	CGLRSGWVWGPVLAKNIQYF
TRBV29-1	-	-	TRBJ2-5	TGCAGCGTTGCCGGAACATCAGCTAAGGAGACCCAGTACTTC	CSVAGTSAKETQYF
TRBV28	-	-	TRBJ1-6	TGTGCCAGCACCGTAACGGGTACACTGGGTAATTCACCCCTCCACTTT	CASTVTGTLGNSPLHF
TRBV4-3	-	-	TRBJ2-3	TGCGCCAGCAGCCAGGGGGGTGGGTTCACAGATACGCAGTATTTT	CASSQGGGFTDTQYF
TRBV11-2	-	once	TRBJ2-3	TGTGCCAGCAGCTTAGATCAAGAAATAGCTCAAACAGATACGCAGTATTTT	CASSLDQEIAQTDTQYF